This T cell receptor beta chain was recovered during a study of spatial heterogeneity in lung cancer. Study summary: The average appearance count of each unique TCR and UMI combination in raw reads was more than 8.5. Points from the study as a whole: Among blood samples, ubiquitous expanded tumor TCRs appeared more at resection than at follow-up.

This CDR3 comprises 13 residues. V was cut by 1 base and J by 9 bases, with 10 bases left in between. This clonotype was counted between two and nine times. As yet, its antigen is unknown. TCRdb called the 5' RACE reads again in MiXCR, with one record for every CDR3 protein. The sample has more than 75,000 distinct CDR3 sequences; approximately 12% are singletons. Noted time point: sample taken at primary tumor resection. The study sequenced unsorted whole RNA from tumor, nontumor lung or frozen PBMC. This material consisted of PBMCs, taken at surgery. The receptor's source is a male donor with early-stage non-small cell lung cancer. The chain is built from TRBV12-3 or TRBV12-4 and TRBJ2-1; D is unclear. The CDR3 spells CASSLDGPSEQFF. In DNA form, the CDR3 reads TGTGCCAGCAGTTTAGACGGTCCGAGTGAGCAGTTCTTC.